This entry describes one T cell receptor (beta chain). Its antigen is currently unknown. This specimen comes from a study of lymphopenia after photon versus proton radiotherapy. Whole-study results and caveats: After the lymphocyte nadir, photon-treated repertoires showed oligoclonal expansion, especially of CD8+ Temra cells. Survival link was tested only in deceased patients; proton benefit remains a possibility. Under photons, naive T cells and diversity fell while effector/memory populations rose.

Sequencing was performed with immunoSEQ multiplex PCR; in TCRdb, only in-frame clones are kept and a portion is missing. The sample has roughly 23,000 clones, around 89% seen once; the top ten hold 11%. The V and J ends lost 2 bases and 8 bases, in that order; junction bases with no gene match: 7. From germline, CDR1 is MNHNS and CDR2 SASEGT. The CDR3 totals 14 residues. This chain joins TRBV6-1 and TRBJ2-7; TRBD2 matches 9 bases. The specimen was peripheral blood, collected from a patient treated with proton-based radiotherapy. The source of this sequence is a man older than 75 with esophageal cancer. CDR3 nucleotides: TGTGCCAGCAGTGAACCGGGACTAGCTGGGCAGCAGTACTTC. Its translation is CASSEPGLAGQQYF.